One and the same sample provided the 23 T cell receptor beta chains below, sequenced in a study of OX40 agonist ivuxolimab in advanced cancers. Profiling relied on immunoSEQ multiplex PCR, and the TCRdb table lists in-frame clones only, not all of them. This sample carries about 61,000 clones, around 82% of them seen once, and the ten largest clones take around 0.52%. The specimen was CD4+ or CD8+ T cells sorted from blood, collected in a trial of the OX40 agonist ivuxolimab. These receptors were taken from an adult with an advanced solid tumor such as melanoma, head and neck, liver or kidney cancer.

The chain uses TRBV28 and TRBJ2-5, with unresolved D. CDR1 and CDR2 from the germline V gene are MDHEN and SYDVKM. The V and J ends lost 6 bases and 2 bases respectively, with 7 bases between them. This CDR3 has 12 residues. DNA of the CDR3: TGTGCCAGCAGCCCCGTTCAAGAGACCCAGTACTTC. Protein sequence: CASSPVQETQYF. The entire variable domain, with the rest obtained from reference TRBV28 and TRBJ2-5, is as follows: DVKVTQSSRYLVKRTGEKVFLECVQDMDHENMFWYRQDPGLGLRLIYFSYDVKMKEKGDIPEGYSVSREKKERFSLILESASTNQTSMYLCASSPVQETQYFGPGTRLLVL.

This clone was seen a few times. The genes are TRBV2 and TRBJ2-1; no firm D call. Per the germline V gene, CDR1 is SNHLY and CDR2 is FYNNEI. This CDR3 has 12 residues. V lost 7 bases, J lost 6 bases, and 10 bases lay in between. The CDR3 nucleotides read TGTGCCAGCACTCGACTGGGCAATGAGCAGTTCTTC. This translates into CASTRLGNEQFF.

The chain uses TRBV6-1 and TRBJ1-1; D perhaps matches TRBD1 (6 bases). Germline-derived CDR1 and CDR2 are MNHNS and SASEGT. Trimming left V 6 bases short and J 4 bases short, with 15 bases between. The CDR3 has 14 amino acids. The CDR3 DNA sequence: TGTGCCAGCAGAGCTTCACAGGGACGCACTGAAGCTTTCTTT. As protein: CASRASQGRTEAFF.

This chain joins TRBV30 and TRBJ2-1; D may be TRBD2 (7 bases). V was clipped by 5 bases and J by 3 bases, with 17 bases between them. Germline lookup yields CDR1 GTSNPN and CDR2 SVGIG (reference sequence). The CDR3 length is 15 residues. CDR3 loop: CAWEGEGGYYNEQFF. CDR3 in DNA: TGTGCCTGGGAAGGGGAGGGGGGCTACTACAATGAGCAGTTCTTC. The variable domain in full, with the rest retrieved from reference TRBV30 and TRBJ2-1, is SQTIHQWPATLVQPVGSPLSLECTVEGTSNPNLYWYRQAAGRGLQLLFYSVGIGQISSEVPQNLSASRPQDRQFILSSKKLLLSDSGFYLCAWEGEGGYYNEQFFGPGTRLTVL.

V is TRBV19 and J is TRBJ2-1, with TRBD2 identical over 9 bases. J was trimmed by 0 bases and V by 7 bases; bases with no gene match: 4. The V gene's germline CDR1 is LNHDA and CDR2 SQIVND (reference sequence). The length of the CDR3 is 15 residues. CDR3 nucleotide sequence: TGTGCCAGTAAAGTTAGCGGGAGCTCCTACAATGAGCAGTTCTTC. It translates to CASKVSGSSYNEQFF.

The gene calls are TRBV20-1 and TRBJ2-3; D uncertain. The V end was cut by 7 bases, the J end by 4 bases, with 9 bases between. Germline V gives CDR1 DFQATT, CDR2 SNEGSKA (reference sequence). This CDR3 has 11 residues. CDR3 sequence reads: CSVSLADTQYF. The DNA for the CDR3 is TGCAGTGTGTCTCTGGCAGATACGCAGTATTTT.

J is TRBJ2-5 and V is TRBV29-1; 13 bases agree with TRBD2. CDR3 length: 14 residues. V lost 4 bases and J lost 4; bases outside the gene matches: 3. Looked up from germline, CDR1 is SQVTM and CDR2 is ANQGSEA. This CDR3 reads CSVGTSGSRETQYF. DNA for the CDR3: TGCAGCGTTGGGACTAGCGGGAGTCGAGAGACCCAGTACTTC. Looking up the rest from reference TRBV29-1 and TRBJ2-5 gives the full variable domain: SAVISQKPSRDICQRGTSLTIQCQVDSQVTMMFWYRQQPGQSLTLIATANQGSEATYESGFVIDKFPISRPNLTFSTLTVSNMSPEDSSIYLCSVGTSGSRETQYFGPGTRLLVL.

The V call is TRBV18, the J call TRBJ2-2; the D gene could be TRBD1 or TRBD2 (5 bases each). V shed 6 bases and J shed 7 bases, with 12 bases lying between them. CDR1 and CDR2 (germline): KGHSH, LQKENI. The length of the CDR3 is 13 residues. CDR3 nucleotide sequence: TGTGCCAGCTCCCTCGAGGGGAGCGGGGAGCTGTTTTTT. It codes for CASSLEGSGELFF.

V is TRBV19 and J is TRBJ2-2; unclear D gene. The V end lost 5 bases, the J end lost 5 bases, and 12 bases lay between the germline ends. Germline assignment: CDR1 LNHDA and CDR2 SQIVND (reference sequence). The CDR3 has 14 amino acids. The CDR3 coding sequence is TGTGCCAGTAGTTTCAGTTTTGGGACCGGGGAGCTGTTTTTT. Translated: CASSFSFGTGELFF.

The chain has TRBV5-1 and TRBJ2-2; D call uncertain. The germline gives CDR1 SGHRS, CDR2 YFSETQ. Trimming left V 0 bases short and J 1 base short, with 7 bases between. The CDR3 contains 15 residues. The CDR3 DNA is TGCGCCAGCAGCTTGGACTATCAGAACACCGGGGAGCTGTTTTTT. This sequence encodes CASSLDYQNTGELFF.

The chain joins TRBV28 to TRBJ1-2; D may be TRBD1 (5 bases). The germline V gene has CDR1 MDHEN and CDR2 SYDVKM. Trimming left V 1 base short and J 6 bases short, with 12 bases between. The CDR3 is 14 amino acids. In DNA, the CDR3 is TGTGCCAGCAGTTTATTGGGGCAGGGCAATGGCTACACCTTC. Amino acid sequence: CASSLLGQGNGYTF.

J is TRBJ1-1 and V is TRBV6-1; D may be TRBD1 (6 bases). In germline, CDR1 is MNHNS, CDR2 SASEGT. The V end lost 4 bases, the J end lost 3 bases, and 9 bases lay between the germline ends. The CDR3 sequence is 13 residues long. The CDR3 sequence: CASSAYRDTEAFF. CDR3 DNA: TGTGCCAGCAGTGCCTACAGGGACACTGAAGCTTTCTTT.

This chain uses TRBV5-1 with TRBJ2-2; 8 bases fit TRBD1. This CDR3 spans 14 amino acids. J gave up 5 bases and V 0 bases, and 0 bases lay outside the gene matches. CDR1 is SGHRS, CDR2 YFSETQ, per germline. CDR3 bases: TGCGCCAGCAGCTTGGGACAGGGGACCGGGGAGCTGTTTTTT. Amino acids: CASSLGQGTGELFF.

The chain combines TRBV28 with TRBJ1-6; tentatively, D is TRBD1 (6 bases). Trimming took off 4 bases at V and 12 bases at J, with 16 bases between the two ends. Germline V gene data show CDR1 as MDHEN and CDR2 as SYDVKM. The CDR3 length is 14 residues. The DNA of the CDR3 is TGTGCCAGCAGTTACACAGGGCCGGGTCGACCCCTCCACTTT. This translates into CASSYTGPGRPLHF.

This clone was found once. The chain carries TRBV27 and TRBJ1-1; D possibly corresponds to TRBD1 (5 bases). This CDR3 spans 14 amino acids. Per germline, CDR1 MNHEY and CDR2 SMNVEV (reference sequence). The ends were cut back, 5 bases at V and 0 bases at J, with 10 bases in the middle. Written as DNA, the CDR3 is TGTGCCAGCAGTCGGGACCCCATGAACACTGAAGCTTTCTTT. This sequence encodes CASSRDPMNTEAFF.

The V gene is TRBV29-1, the J gene TRBJ2-3, with unresolved D. There are 15 residues in the CDR3. Germline CDR1 reads SQVTM; CDR2 reads ANQGSEA. Trimming left V 5 bases short and J 0 bases short, with 15 bases between. The CDR3 bases are TGCAGCGTTCGGGTAGGGTCCAGCAGCACAGATACGCAGTATTTT. As protein: CSVRVGSSSTDTQYF.

The rearrangement joins TRBV27 to TRBJ2-2, with D unresolved. Germline CDR1 and CDR2: MNHEY and SMNVEV (reference sequence). The CDR3 is 15 residues long. V shed 1 base and J shed 1 base, with 7 bases lying between them. For the CDR3, the DNA is TGTGCCAGCAGTTTATGGGGTGGGAACACCGGGGAGCTGTTTTTT. Translation: CASSLWGGNTGELFF.

This chain connects TRBV7-2 to TRBJ2-1, with a tentative D call TRBD2 (6 bases). The germline V gene has CDR1 SGHTA and CDR2 FQGNSA. V was clipped by 4 bases and J by 8 bases, with 15 bases between them. The CDR3 loop spans 14 amino acids. This chain's CDR3 is CASSSLGRRDEQFF. In DNA, the CDR3 is TGTGCCAGCAGCTCATTAGGGAGGCGGGATGAGCAGTTCTTC.

The chain combines TRBV4-2 with TRBJ2-3; perhaps TRBD2 as D (5 bases). Looked up from germline, CDR1 is LGHNA and CDR2 is YNFKEQ. V dropped 0 bases and J dropped 1 base, with 8 bases sitting between them. The CDR3 spans 15 residues. Written as DNA, the CDR3 is TGTGCCAGCAGCCAAGATTTGAGGGGCACAGATACGCAGTATTTT. This gives the protein CASSQDLRGTDTQYF.

The chain has TRBV7-3 and TRBJ2-1, with TRBD2 as a possible D gene (5 bases). V lost 1 base and J lost 0, with 10 bases in between. In germline, CDR1 is SGHTA, CDR2 FQGTGA. The CDR3 sequence is 16 residues long. CDR3 coding DNA: TGTGCCAGCAGCTTAAGATCGGGGAGCTCCTACAATGAGCAGTTCTTC. This codes for CASSLRSGSSYNEQFF.

The chain carries TRBV6-6 and TRBJ2-1; a possible D gene is TRBD1 (6 bases). V lost 6 bases and J lost 6, with 12 bases in between. This CDR3 has 13 residues. CDR1 and CDR2 from the germline V gene are MNHNY and SVGAGI (reference sequence). CDR3 sequence reads: CASSPQGGNEQFF. DNA for the CDR3: TGTGCCAGCAGCCCTCAAGGGGGCAATGAGCAGTTCTTC.

V usage is TRBV29-1 and J usage is TRBJ2-3; maybe TRBD2 (6 bases). V dropped 8 bases and J dropped 0 bases, with 12 bases sitting between them. CDR1 is SQVTM and CDR2 is ANQGSEA in the germline V gene. This CDR3 has 13 amino acids. CDR3 bases: TGCAGCCCCGGAGGGGCTAGCACAGATACGCAGTATTTT. Translating gives CSPGGASTDTQYF.

The chain has TRBV6-1 and TRBJ1-4; a possible D gene is TRBD1 (5 bases). V was cut by 6 bases and J by 8 bases, with 19 bases left in between. The CDR3 consists of 15 residues. CDR1 and CDR2 (germline): MNHNS, SASEGT. CDR3 coding DNA: TGTGCCAGCAGGGAATCTCGGTGGGACCCGGAAAAACTGTTTTTT. This translates into CASRESRWDPEKLFF.